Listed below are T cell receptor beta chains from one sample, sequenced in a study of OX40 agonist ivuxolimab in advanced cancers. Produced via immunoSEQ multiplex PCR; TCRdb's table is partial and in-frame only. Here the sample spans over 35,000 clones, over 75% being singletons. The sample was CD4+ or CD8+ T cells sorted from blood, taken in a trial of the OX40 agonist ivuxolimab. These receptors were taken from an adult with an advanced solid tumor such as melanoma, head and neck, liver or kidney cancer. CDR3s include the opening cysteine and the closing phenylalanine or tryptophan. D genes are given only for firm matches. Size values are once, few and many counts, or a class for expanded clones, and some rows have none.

DNA: TGTGCCAGCTCACCGGACAGGGAGTATGGCTACACCTTC
CDR3: CASSPDREYGYTF
V: TRBV18
size: few
J: TRBJ1-2
D: TRBD1

DNA: TGCGCCAGCAGCCCCGACAGGGGGGACTACGAGCAGTACTTC
CDR3: CASSPDRGDYEQYF
V: TRBV4-1
size: NA
J: TRBJ2-7
D: TRBD1

DNA: TGTGCCAGCAAAGAATTACAGGGGTTTTACGAGCAGTACTTC
CDR3: CASKELQGFYEQYF
V: TRBV6-5
size: NA
J: TRBJ2-7
D: TRBD1

DNA: TGTGCCAGCAGTGAAGCAAGACAGCCCGCGGGCTACACCTTC
CDR3: CASSEARQPAGYTF
V: TRBV2
size: NA
J: TRBJ1-2
D: NA

DNA: TGTGCCAGCAGCGTAGGGAGCAGGGGGACAGATACGCAGTATTTT
CDR3: CASSVGSRGTDTQYF
V: TRBV9
size: once
J: TRBJ2-3
D: TRBD1

DNA: TGTGCCAGCACCAAGACAGCGAACACCGGGGAGCTGTTTTTT
CDR3: CASTKTANTGELFF
V: TRBV7-9
size: few
J: TRBJ2-2
D: NA

DNA: TGCAGTGCTAGAGGATACGATACGCAGTATTTT
CDR3: CSARGYDTQYF
V: TRBV20-1
size: NA
J: TRBJ2-3
D: NA

DNA: TGTGCCAGCTCACCCGTTGACGGACTAGTGTCTAGCACAGATACGCAGTATTTT
CDR3: CASSPVDGLVSSTDTQYF
V: TRBV18
size: NA
J: TRBJ2-3
D: TRBD2

DNA: TGTGCCAGCAGCTTAGTAGTGGGCACAGATACGCAGTATTTT
CDR3: CASSLVVGTDTQYF
V: TRBV7-2
size: NA
J: TRBJ2-3
D: NA

DNA: TGTGCCAGCAGTTACAGCAGGGCATACAATGAGCAGTTCTTC
CDR3: CASSYSRAYNEQFF
V: TRBV6-5
size: NA
J: TRBJ2-1
D: NA

DNA: TGTGCCAGTAACGAGGGGGGAACTGGAAACACCATATATTTT
CDR3: CASNEGGTGNTIYF
V: TRBV19
size: NA
J: TRBJ1-3
D: NA

DNA: TGTGCCAGCTCACCAGGACAGAACACCGGGGAGCTGTTTTTT
CDR3: CASSPGQNTGELFF
V: TRBV18
size: NA
J: TRBJ2-2
D: NA

DNA: TGTGCCAGCAGCTCGTTGGGACAGGGATACACCGGGGAGCTGTTTTTT
CDR3: CASSSLGQGYTGELFF
V: TRBV7-3
size: NA
J: TRBJ2-2
D: TRBD1

DNA: TGTGCCAGCAGCTTCACCAGTGGGGTTGGGATTGGAGGCTACACCTTC
CDR3: CASSFTSGVGIGGYTF
V: TRBV7-2
size: NA
J: TRBJ1-2
D: NA

DNA: TGTGCCAGCAGCTGGGAGGTGAATCGAGGCTACACCTTC
CDR3: CASSWEVNRGYTF
V: TRBV7-2
size: NA
J: TRBJ1-2
D: NA

DNA: TGTGCCAGCAGTGAAGTACGAAGCCTAGGGAGGGAATGGAACAATCAGCCCCAGCATTTT
CDR3: CASSEVRSLGREWNNQPQHF
V: TRBV6-1
size: NA
J: TRBJ1-5
D: NA

DNA: TGTGCCAGCAGAGGCGGGACAGTATATAGCAATCAGCCCCAGCATTTT
CDR3: CASRGGTVYSNQPQHF
V: TRBV28
size: NA
J: TRBJ1-5
D: TRBD1

DNA: TGTGCCAGCAGCCTATGGGGGCCCAATGAGCAGTTCTTC
CDR3: CASSLWGPNEQFF
V: TRBV5-5
size: NA
J: TRBJ2-1
D: NA

DNA: TGTGCCACCAGGCGAGGGGACGATCAGCCCCAGCATTTT
CDR3: CATRRGDDQPQHF
V: TRBV10-3
size: NA
J: TRBJ1-5
D: NA

DNA: TGTGCCAGCAGCGTAGATACCCCGCAGGGGATCTCTGGAAACACCATATATTTT
CDR3: CASSVDTPQGISGNTIYF
V: TRBV9
size: NA
J: TRBJ1-3
D: NA

DNA: TGTGCCAGCAGTTTGGGCAGCCCGACTAACTATGGCTACACCTTC
CDR3: CASSLGSPTNYGYTF
V: TRBV6-5
size: once
J: TRBJ1-2
D: NA

DNA: TGTGCCAGCAGTGAATCGACAGGCTCCTACGAGCAGTACTTC
CDR3: CASSESTGSYEQYF
V: TRBV6-1
size: NA
J: TRBJ2-7
D: NA

DNA: TGTGCCAGCTCACCAAGGCAGGGCCTCGGCGAGCAGTACTTC
CDR3: CASSPRQGLGEQYF
V: TRBV18
size: NA
J: TRBJ2-7
D: NA

DNA: TGTGCCAGTAGTACCGGACTTAGCACAGATACGCAGTATTTT
CDR3: CASSTGLSTDTQYF
V: TRBV19
size: NA
J: TRBJ2-3
D: NA

DNA: TGTGCCAGCAGCTTAGGAACACAGCCAAACTATGGCTACACCTTC
CDR3: CASSLGTQPNYGYTF
V: TRBV11-2
size: once
J: TRBJ1-2
D: NA

DNA: TGTGCCAGCAGCTTGGGTGTTGGGGGGAATTCCTACGAGCAGTACTTC
CDR3: CASSLGVGGNSYEQYF
V: TRBV5-4
size: NA
J: TRBJ2-7
D: NA

DNA: TGCGCCAGCAGCTCTACTAGCGGGAGCACAGATACGCAGTATTTT
CDR3: CASSSTSGSTDTQYF
V: TRBV5-1
size: NA
J: TRBJ2-3
D: TRBD2

DNA: TGTGCCAGTAGTTTCCGGGACGAAGCTTTCTTT
CDR3: CASSFRDEAFF
V: TRBV19
size: NA
J: TRBJ1-1
D: NA

DNA: TGTGCCAGCAGCGCGACTCTTGACACTGAAGCTTTCTTT
CDR3: CASSATLDTEAFF
V: TRBV9
size: NA
J: TRBJ1-1
D: NA

DNA: TGTGCCAGCAGTTTAGGGCTAGCGGGCCGAGAGACCCAGTACTTC
CDR3: CASSLGLAGRETQYF
V: TRBV28
size: NA
J: TRBJ2-5
D: TRBD2

DNA: TGTGCCAGCAGCCCTCCCCAGGGTGGGGGGCGACGGACTGAAGCTTTCTTT
CDR3: CASSPPQGGGRRTEAFF
V: TRBV28
size: NA
J: TRBJ1-1
D: NA

DNA: TGCGCCAGCAGCTCCTCACCGACAGGTTTTTCTCACAATGAGCAGTTCTTC
CDR3: CASSSSPTGFSHNEQFF
V: TRBV5-1
size: NA
J: TRBJ2-1
D: NA

DNA: TGTGCCAGTAGTATCGGACCGACTTGGGGTTGGAATGAGCAGTTCTTC
CDR3: CASSIGPTWGWNEQFF
V: TRBV19
size: NA
J: TRBJ2-1
D: NA

DNA: TGTGCCAGCAGCGGGAGGGACAGCGGCTACACCTTC
CDR3: CASSGRDSGYTF
V: TRBV7-9
size: NA
J: TRBJ1-2
D: TRBD1

DNA: TGTGCCAGCAGTTACATGGGTGGCTACACCTTC
CDR3: CASSYMGGYTF
V: TRBV2
size: NA
J: TRBJ1-2
D: NA

DNA: TGTGCCAGCAGCCAACTAGCGGTTTACGAGCAGTACTTC
CDR3: CASSQLAVYEQYF
V: TRBV7-2
size: few
J: TRBJ2-7
D: TRBD2

DNA: TGTGCCTGGAGTGGGCTAGAAGAGACCCAGTACTTC
CDR3: CAWSGLEETQYF
V: TRBV30
size: NA
J: TRBJ2-5
D: NA

DNA: TGTGCCAGTACTGAATCTACAGGGGGGGGCTACACCTTC
CDR3: CASTESTGGGYTF
V: TRBV28
size: NA
J: TRBJ1-2
D: TRBD1

DNA: TGTGCCAGCAGTTACCTTCTAGCGGGAGGGGAGACCCAGTACTTC
CDR3: CASSYLLAGGETQYF
V: TRBV6-6
size: NA
J: TRBJ2-5
D: TRBD2

DNA: TGTGCCAGCAGTTTAATACCCAACAGCTACGAGCAGTACTTC
CDR3: CASSLIPNSYEQYF
V: TRBV28
size: NA
J: TRBJ2-7
D: NA

DNA: TGCGCCAGCAGCTTGGCCTATCAGGGGTACGGCTACACCTTC
CDR3: CASSLAYQGYGYTF
V: TRBV5-1
size: once
J: TRBJ1-2
D: NA

DNA: TGTGCCAGCAGTGCGGAGAGGGGGCTTGGCACAGATACGCAGTATTTT
CDR3: CASSAERGLGTDTQYF
V: TRBV6-1
size: few
J: TRBJ2-3
D: TRBD1

DNA: TGCGCCAGCAGTGAGTTCCCAGCGGGGGTTTCCTACGAGCAGTACTTC
CDR3: CASSEFPAGVSYEQYF
V: TRBV10-2
size: NA
J: TRBJ2-7
D: TRBD2

DNA: TGTGCCTGGACAGTATCGAGCTCCTACAATGAGCAGTTCTTC
CDR3: CAWTVSSSYNEQFF
V: TRBV30
size: once
J: TRBJ2-1
D: NA

DNA: TGTGCCAGCAGCTTAGCGGCGGGGTCGGATGAGCAGTTCTTC
CDR3: CASSLAAGSDEQFF
V: TRBV7-9
size: NA
J: TRBJ2-1
D: NA

DNA: TGTGCCAGCTCACCGACCGTAGCGGGAGGCTCCTACGAGCAGTACTTC
CDR3: CASSPTVAGGSYEQYF
V: TRBV18
size: NA
J: TRBJ2-7
D: TRBD2

DNA: TGTGCCAGCAGCTTAGTGGGGAGGGGGCTGGGTCAGCCCCAGCATTTT
CDR3: CASSLVGRGLGQPQHF
V: TRBV7-2
size: NA
J: TRBJ1-5
D: TRBD1

DNA: TGTGCCAGCAGTTACGTAGACAGGGGGGTAGATACGCAGTATTTT
CDR3: CASSYVDRGVDTQYF
V: TRBV6-5
size: NA
J: TRBJ2-3
D: TRBD1

DNA: TGTGCCAGCAGCTTTGGGGGGGCTGCCAAAAACATTCAGTACTTC
CDR3: CASSFGGAAKNIQYF
V: TRBV11-1
size: NA
J: TRBJ2-4
D: NA

DNA: TGTGCCAGCAGCCCCACGGGGGGGTATGGCTACACCTTC
CDR3: CASSPTGGYGYTF
V: TRBV6-5
size: once
J: TRBJ1-2
D: NA

DNA: TGTGCCAGCAGCGGTAGACCTAACACCATATATTTT
CDR3: CASSGRPNTIYF
V: TRBV9
size: NA
J: TRBJ1-3
D: NA

DNA: TGTGCCAGCCACTCGGGAGGCACTGAAGCTTTCTTT
CDR3: CASHSGGTEAFF
V: TRBV18
size: NA
J: TRBJ1-1
D: NA